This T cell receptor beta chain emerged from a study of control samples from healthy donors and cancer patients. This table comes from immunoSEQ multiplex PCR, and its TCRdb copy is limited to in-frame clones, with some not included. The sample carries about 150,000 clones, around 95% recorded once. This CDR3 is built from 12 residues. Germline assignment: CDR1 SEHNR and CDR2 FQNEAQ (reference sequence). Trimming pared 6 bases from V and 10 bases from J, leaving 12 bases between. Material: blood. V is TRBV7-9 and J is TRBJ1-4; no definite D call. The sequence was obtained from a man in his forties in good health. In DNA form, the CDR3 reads TGTGCCAGCAGTAACGTACCGGGAAAACTGTTTTTT. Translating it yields CASSNVPGKLFF.